This T cell receptor beta chain was sequenced during a study of shared clonotypes between healthy human individuals. Study-wide results and caveats: Some naive CD4 clonotypes, roughly 4.5%, turned up in common across four donors.

Trimming removed 4 bases from V and 4 bases from J; junction bases left unmatched: 3. The CDR3 spans 14 residues. Germline values: CDR1 SGHRS, CDR2 YFSETQ. The count of this clone is one. As yet, its antigen is unknown. Other DNA sequences in the same sample also yield this CDR3. The authors ran the assay at deep level. TCRdb's copy holds only in-frame clones and misses some; the assay was immunoSEQ multiplex PCR. The sample lists roughly 1,500,000 clones, 98% occurring once. The specimen was naive CD4+ T cells sorted from blood. Subset given: CD45RA+ positively selected. This clonotype originated in a man aged 25-40 years in good health. This rearrangement joins TRBV5-1 to TRBJ1-4, with 8 positions matching TRBD1. The CDR3 protein is CASSADRGNEKLFF. As DNA, the CDR3 is TGCGCCAGCAGCGCCGACAGGGGTAATGAAAAACTGTTTTTT.